The present T cell receptor (beta chain) was sequenced within a study of blood T cell repertoires in COVID-19. Turning to the study itself: Acute and convalescent COVID-19 samples came from the United States, Italy and Spain. T cells, B-cell-depleted T cells, or PBMCs provided the cDNA or gDNA that served as material.

In the original analysis: Scientists estimated how many nucleated cells there were by amplifying reference gene primers. This table comes from immunoSEQ multiplex PCR, and its TCRdb copy is limited to in-frame clones, with some not included. That table supplies the V and J calls and clone size; D and trimming were determined from the DNA. The sample includes about 320,000 clones, roughly 85% seen only once; the top ten take just over 7%. Per the germline V gene, CDR1 is SGHRS and CDR2 is YFSETQ. The CDR3 is made up of 16 amino acids. Trimming removed 6 bases from V and 4 bases from J, with 17 bases in between.

The TCR originated in a human donor in a cohort sampled during active COVID-19. The rearrangement links TRBV5-1 to TRBJ1-6, with D unresolved. Sequencing input: peripheral blood. The CDR3 protein is CASKLSPREYNSPLHF. CDR3 coding DNA: TGCGCCAGCAAACTAAGTCCGAGGGAATATAATTCACCCCTCCACTTT.